In this sample, the clone carrying this T cell receptor beta chain turned up a few times. Its antigen is currently unknown. This entry comes from a study of PD-1 blockade in classical Hodgkin lymphoma. Overall study findings and caveats: Underlying causes for the observed repertoire differences were not defined, possibly disease activity or prior therapy. Before treatment, complete responders showed about the same diversity as newly diagnosed patients. Patients who initiated nivolumab within 1 year of ASCT were excluded. Before treatment, TCR diversity in newly diagnosed patients was reportedly lower than in healthy donors.

Time point noted: cycle 4 day 1 (C4D1), after 6 weeks of nivolumab. All the patients suffered relapse after autologous stem cell transplantation, and brentuximab vedotin exposure differed. The CDR3 totals 17 residues. V lost 3 bases to trimming and J lost 1 base, with 18 bases between them. CDR1 and CDR2 from the germline V gene are MNHNS and SASEGT. TCRdb keeps only in-frame clones here, not all; method: immunoSEQ multiplex PCR. The sample has 21,000 or so clones, 88% seen once; the top ten hold around 25%. Material: peripheral blood mononuclear cells (PBMCs), obtained before the fourth cycle of nivolumab. This TCR was recovered from a human donor with classical Hodgkin lymphoma. J is TRBJ1-2 and V is TRBV6-1; D might be TRBD1 (6 bases). The CDR3 bases are TGTGCCAGCAGTGACCGAAAAAGGGGGGAACTTAACTATGGCTACACCTTC. It specifies CASSDRKRGELNYGYTF.